This is a list of T cell receptor beta chains from one sample in a study of breast tumors, draining lymph nodes, adjacent tissues. TCRdb ran MiXCR on the multiplex PCR reads and lists one entry per CDR3 protein. Of 70,000 to 85,000 distinct CDR3 sequences in the sample, roughly a fifth were seen once. Sequenced sample: axillary lymph node tissue. Receptor source: a female donor with breast cancer. Some clones in this sample may be carry-over from other donors' samples. CDR3s include the opening cysteine and the closing phenylalanine or tryptophan. D genes are given only for firm matches. A row's size may be missing; if present it is once, few, many or a size class.

V gene	clone size	D gene	J gene	CDR3 protein	CDR3 DNA
TRBV24-1	many	TRBD2	TRBJ2-3	CATPPLAGGPGDTQYF	TGTGCCACCCCGCCACTAGCGGGAGGGCCTGGAGATACGCAGTATTTT
TRBV12-3/TRBV12-4	-	TRBD1	TRBJ2-7	CASSNRGLSVGEQYF	TGTGCCAGCTCAAACAGGGGGCTCTCGGTGGGCGAGCAGTACTTC
TRBV12-3/TRBV12-4	many	TRBD2	TRBJ2-2	CASSFGGRAHGELFF	TGTGCCAGCAGTTTCGGCGGGAGGGCCCACGGGGAGCTGTTTTTT
TRBV10-3	many	-	TRBJ2-2	CAISGSLGERNTGELFF	TGTGCCATCAGTGGGTCCCTAGGAGAAAGAAACACCGGGGAGCTGTTTTTT
TRBV10-3	medium-sized	TRBD2	TRBJ2-7	CAISILAGPTDEQYF	TGTGCCATCAGCATACTAGCGGGTCCGACAGACGAGCAGTACTTC
TRBV6-4	-	TRBD1	TRBJ2-4	CAGDTGGNIQYF	TGTGCCGGCGATACAGGGGGAAACATTCAGTACTTC
TRBV5-1	many	-	TRBJ2-4	CASSLLQADIQYF	TGCGCCAGCAGCTTGTTACAGGCGGACATTCAGTACTTC
TRBV2	many	TRBD2	TRBJ2-2	CASSSAGGHTGELFF	TGTGCCAGCAGTTCCGCGGGAGGGCACACCGGGGAGCTGTTTTTT
TRBV5-1	-	-	TRBJ2-7	CASSLGYGQYF	TGCGCCAGCAGCTTGGGGTACGGGCAGTACTTC
TRBV30	-	TRBD1	TRBJ2-6	CAWSTGGSGANVLTF	TGTGCCTGGAGTACAGGGGGGTCCGGGGCCAACGTCCTGACTTTC
TRBV12-3/TRBV12-4	many	-	TRBJ1-5	CASSSRGWPQHF	TGTGCCAGCAGCTCCAGAGGTTGGCCCCAGCATTTT
TRBV12-3/TRBV12-4	many	TRBD2	TRBJ2-3	CTSSRLATGTDTQYF	TGTACCAGCAGTCGACTAGCAACAGGCACAGATACGCAGTATTTT
TRBV19	many	TRBD1	TRBJ2-2	CASSDRQGARGELFF	TGTGCCAGTAGTGACCGACAGGGGGCGCGTGGGGAGCTGTTTTTT
TRBV4-2	many	-	TRBJ1-5	CASSQGGDQPQHF	TGTGCCAGCAGCCAGGGGGGAGACCAGCCCCAGCATTTT
TRBV4-3	many	-	TRBJ2-3	CASSQSPTDTQYF	TGCGCCAGCAGCCAATCCCCCACAGATACGCAGTATTTT
TRBV13	many	-	TRBJ2-5	CASSLSPGRGETQYF	TGTGCCAGCAGCTTATCCCCTGGACGGGGGGAGACCCAGTACTTC
TRBV7-9	many	TRBD1	TRBJ1-4	CASSSGQTTNEKLFF	TGTGCCAGCAGTTCGGGACAGACAACTAATGAAAAACTGTTTTTT
TRBV7-7	-	-	TRBJ2-5	CASSLRSTAQETQYF	TGTGCTAGCAGCTTACGGTCGACAGCCCAAGAGACCCAGTACTTC
TRBV15	many	-	TRBJ2-1	CATSRDQAAYNEQFF	TGTGCCACCAGCAGAGATCAGGCGGCCTACAATGAGCAGTTCTTC
TRBV7-3	many	-	TRBJ1-2	CASSLILGGGYGYTF	TGTGCCAGCAGCTTAATTCTGGGGGGTGGCTATGGCTACACCTTC
TRBV19	many	TRBD2	TRBJ2-1	CASRGLAGFYEQFF	TGTGCCAGTAGGGGACTAGCGGGATTCTATGAGCAGTTCTTC
TRBV20-1	many	-	TRBJ2-1	CSARHQEQQFF	TGCAGTGCTCGACACCAAGAGCAGCAGTTCTTC
TRBV27	few	TRBD2	TRBJ2-3	CASSLFRTRRSDTQYF	TGTGCCAGCAGTTTATTTCGGACTAGACGATCAGATACGCAGTATTTT